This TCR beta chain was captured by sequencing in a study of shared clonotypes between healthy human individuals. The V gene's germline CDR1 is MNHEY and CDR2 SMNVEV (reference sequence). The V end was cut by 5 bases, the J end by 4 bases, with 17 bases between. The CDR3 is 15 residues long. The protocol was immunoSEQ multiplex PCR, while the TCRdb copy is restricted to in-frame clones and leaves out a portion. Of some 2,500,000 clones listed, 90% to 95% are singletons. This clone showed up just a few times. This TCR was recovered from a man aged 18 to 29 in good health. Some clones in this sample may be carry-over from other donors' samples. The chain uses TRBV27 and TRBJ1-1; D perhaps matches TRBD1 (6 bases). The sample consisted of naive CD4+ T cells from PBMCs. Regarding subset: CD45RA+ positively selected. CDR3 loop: CASSKSNRDITEAFF. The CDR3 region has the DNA TGTGCCAGCAGTAAGTCTAACAGGGACATCACTGAAGCTTTCTTT.